The rows below give T cell receptor beta chains drawn from one sample of a study of blood T cells in healthy people across ages. TCRdb itself ran the 5' RACE reads through MiXCR, one entry per CDR3 protein. This table has about a million distinct CDR3 sequences, under 40% appearing once. The sequencing sample was made of blood. The origin of the receptors is a man aged 18 to 30 in good health. Both conserved end residues are trimmed from each CDR3. The order of the fields is V gene, J gene, CDR3 protein.

>TRBV15|TRBJ2-3
ATTELWTVPDTQY
>TRBV5-1|TRBJ1-2
ASSLEAERGFIGYT
>TRBV11-3|TRBJ2-1
ANSTHGVSEQF
>TRBV4-2|TRBJ1-2
ASSQEDRYYGYT
>TRBV3-1|TRBJ1-2
ASSRVRVSGYT
>TRBV3-1|TRBJ1-6
ASSQDPGQPYSPLH
>TRBV6-6|TRBJ1-1
ASSYKQNTEAF
>TRBV20-1|TRBJ1-1
SATGGYGAF
>TRBV9|TRBJ2-1
ASNPGYNEQF
>TRBV20-1|TRBJ2-3
SARDLVRGGTDTQY
>TRBV13|TRBJ2-1
ASSPRRLGYNEQF
>TRBV20-1|TRBJ1-5
SAGLLTGTNQPQH
>TRBV6-5|TRBJ2-1
ASSYSRRGGQQF
>TRBV20-1|TRBJ2-7
SAFPGQGYREQY
>TRBV25-1|TRBJ2-2
ASSVSLGELF
>TRBV10-3|TRBJ1-5
AISGDRGLSNQPQH
>TRBV12-3/TRBV12-4|TRBJ2-2
ASKPLPGLGELF
>TRBV4-2|TRBJ2-6
ASSQSGTVSGANVLT
>TRBV12-3/TRBV12-4|TRBJ2-7
ASSSGSYEQY
>TRBV27|TRBJ2-3
ASSLSERGTDTQY
>TRBV14|TRBJ1-1
ASSQDSKAGYTEAF
>TRBV4-2|TRBJ1-4
ASSQDRRDRTATNEKLF
>TRBV6-1|TRBJ1-1
ASSEALRPYMNTEAF
>TRBV28|TRBJ2-3
ASSSLGTGTDTQY
>TRBV9|TRBJ1-3
ASSGTSSGNTIY
>TRBV12-3/TRBV12-4|TRBJ2-3
ASSPAGGADTQY
>TRBV29-1|TRBJ2-2
SVPTAGELF
>TRBV5-6|TRBJ2-7
AGSLTASYEQY
>TRBV6-2/TRBV6-3|TRBJ2-1
ASSYVGGINNEQF
>TRBV9|TRBJ1-1
ASSVAPQGNTEAF
>TRBV12-3/TRBV12-4|TRBJ2-1
ASSSRGSDEQF
>TRBV4-2|TRBJ2-5
ASSPLAGEETQY
>TRBV11-2|TRBJ2-4
ASSSIRDSLAKNIQY
>TRBV12-3/TRBV12-4|TRBJ2-3
ASSLGPGTSQY
>TRBV19|TRBJ1-1
ASSIATGGNTEAF
>TRBV7-2|TRBJ2-7
ASSLTSGDGEQY
>TRBV27|TRBJ1-5
ASSLSITLRQPQH
>TRBV21-1|TRBJ1-4
ASSRDRDLRRELF